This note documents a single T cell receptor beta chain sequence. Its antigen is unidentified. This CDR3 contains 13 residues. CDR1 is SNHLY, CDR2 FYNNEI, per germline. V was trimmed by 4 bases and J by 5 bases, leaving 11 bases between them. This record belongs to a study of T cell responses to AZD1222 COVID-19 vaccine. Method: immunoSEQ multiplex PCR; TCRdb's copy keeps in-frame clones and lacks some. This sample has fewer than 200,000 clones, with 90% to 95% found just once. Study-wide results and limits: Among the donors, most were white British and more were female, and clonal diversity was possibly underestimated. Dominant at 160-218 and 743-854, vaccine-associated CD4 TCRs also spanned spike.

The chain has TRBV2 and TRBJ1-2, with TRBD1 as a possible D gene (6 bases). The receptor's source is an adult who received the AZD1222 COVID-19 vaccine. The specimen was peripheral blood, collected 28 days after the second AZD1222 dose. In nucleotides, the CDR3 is TGTGCCAGCAGTGCAGGGGCCGAATATGGCTACACCTTC. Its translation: CASSAGAEYGYTF.